A single T cell receptor (beta chain) is shown here with its context. Its antigen is undetermined. A multiplex PCR was run with 60 Vbeta primers and 13 Jbeta primers. The data were produced by immunoSEQ multiplex PCR, yet TCRdb's version contains in-frame clones alone and is incomplete. Here the sample spans 84,000 or so clones, roughly 80% being singletons. The data stem from a study of cytomegalovirus exposure and HLA in healthy donors. In the study overall: Samples from HLA-typed donors yielded around 79 million unique TCRs in an early data release. Overall study findings and caveats: An analysis done earlier found most TCR beta V segments productive about 87% or about 30% of the time.

Specimen: PBMCs. The TCR comes from a man aged 25 to 40 in good health and CMV-seronegative.

The CDR3 loop is CASTTGGYNEQFF. CDR3 nucleotide sequence: TGTGCCAGCACCACCGGGGGGTACAATGAGCAGTTCTTC. This chain connects TRBV5-6 to TRBJ2-1; the match to TRBD2 covers 7 bases. Germline trimming cut 6 bases from V and 4 bases from J; bases unmatched to any gene: 4. This CDR3 has 13 residues. Germline lookup yields CDR1 SGHDT and CDR2 YYEEEE.